This T cell receptor (beta chain) is drawn from a study of T cell repertoires in cytomegalovirus infection. Study context: CMV infection together with matching HLA type was indicated by public TCR beta signatures. Findings and caveats of the study: Summed public TCR beta family frequency identified CMV carriers bearing the relevant HLA. CMV-specific HLA-C-restricted TCR beta clonotypes dominated the ex vivo response.

Via MiXCR, TCRdb re-called the reads, giving one row per CDR3 protein. Here the sample spans approximately 170,000 distinct CDR3 sequences, 17% being singletons. Concerning this clonotype itself: The antigen is not known.

Germline V lookup: CDR1 ENHRY, CDR2 SYGVKD. This CDR3 contains 15 residues. V dropped 2 bases and J dropped 7; count of bases not matched to a gene: 8. The sequencing input was CD8+ T cells from PBMCs. V gene TRBV10-3 combines with J gene TRBJ2-1, with 7 bases lining up with TRBD1. The TCR was taken from a human donor in good health (CMV status not recorded). Some clones in this sample may be carry-over from other donors' samples. The chain's CDR3 is CAISERDSPFNEQFF. CDR3 nucleotide sequence: TGTGCCATCAGTGAGAGGGACAGTCCATTTAATGAGCAGTTCTTC.